The 10 T cell receptor beta chains in this list originate from one sample, sequenced in a study of Graves' ophthalmopathy and Graves' hyperthyroidism. For repertoire sequencing, the TCR beta CDR3 regions were amplified from RNA transcripts. After a first-round RT-PCR with HTBI primers, a second-round multiplex PCR was run. TCRdb called the multiplex PCR reads again in MiXCR, with one record for every CDR3 protein. The sample holds about 400,000 distinct CDR3 sequences, 15% seen once. Sequencing was done on a sample of peripheral blood. The receptors were gathered from a woman between 18 and 29 years old with stable Graves' hyperthyroidism.

This clonotype was seen only a few times. V is TRBV12-3 or TRBV12-4 and J is TRBJ1-2, with D tentatively TRBD1 (5 bases). V was trimmed by 3 bases and J by 8 bases, leaving 16 bases between them. CDR3 length equals 14 residues. CDR3 region: CASSFRGLVQGYTF. The CDR3 nucleotides read TGTGCCAGCAGTTTTAGGGGTTTGGTTCAGGGCTACACCTTC.

This clonotype was seen only a few times. A single base separates this from a much larger clone, so it may be a read error. The CDR3 does not end in the conserved phenylalanine or tryptophan, so this is likely a read error. This chain connects TRBV11-2 to TRBJ1-2; TRBD1 is a possible D gene (6 bases). V was shortened by 4 bases and J by 8 bases, with 20 bases between the two germline ends. The CDR3 is 15 amino acids. Germline lookup yields CDR1 SGHAT and CDR2 FQNNGV. The CDR3 spells CASSSNREVVSGYTL. The CDR3 DNA reads as TGTGCCAGCAGCTCCAACAGGGAGGTGGTAAGCGGCTACACCCTC.

This clonotype was observed many times. The chain employs TRBV6-1 and TRBJ1-6; D possibly corresponds to TRBD1 (5 bases). V lost 6 bases and J 7 bases, leaving 10 bases between the germline ends. The CDR3 runs 13 residues. The germline gives CDR1 MNHNS, CDR2 SASEGT. The CDR3 here is CASSQGHNSPLHF. CDR3 bases: TGTGCCAGCAGCCAGGGTCACAATTCACCCCTCCACTTT.

V gene TRBV18 combines with J gene TRBJ2-7; D not resolved. Germline V gene lookup returns CDR1 KGHSH and CDR2 LQKENI. Trimming removed 0 bases from V and 5 bases from J, with 11 bases in between. CDR3 length: 14 residues. In DNA form, the CDR3 reads TGTGCCAGCTCACCACCTTCTTCCTCGGACGAGCAGTACTTC. Translation: CASSPPSSSDEQYF.

This clonotype was counted at least ten times. This rearrangement joins TRBV7-2 to TRBJ2-7; 7 positions agree with TRBD2. CDR1 and CDR2 from the germline V gene are SGHTA and FQGNSA. Unmatched junction bases numbered 8, after V lost 4 bases and J lost 2 bases. The CDR3 totals 15 residues. The CDR3 loop reads CASSYASGETYEQYF. The CDR3 nucleotides are TGTGCCAGCAGCTATGCGAGCGGGGAGACCTACGAGCAGTACTTC. Combining the CDR3 with reference TRBV7-2 and TRBJ2-7 gives the whole variable domain GAGVSQSPSNKVTEKGKDVELRCDPISGHTALYWYRQSLGQGLEFLIYFQGNSAPDKSGLPSDRFSAERTGGSVSTLTIQRTQQEDSAVYLCASSYASGETYEQYFGPGTRLTVT.

At least ten counts were recorded for this clonotype. V is TRBV7-6 and J is TRBJ2-5; D is perhaps TRBD2 (6 bases). The CDR3 is 14 amino acids. Germline CDR1 reads SGHVS; CDR2 reads FNYEAQ. V was pared by 7 bases and J by 4 bases, with 16 bases between. CDR3 region: CASTLDVGGETQYF. CDR3 in DNA: TGTGCCAGCACCCTAGACGTGGGGGGAGAGACCCAGTACTTC.

This clonotype was counted ten times or more. V gene TRBV6-5 combines with J gene TRBJ1-1; D perhaps matches TRBD1 (5 bases). The CDR3 is made up of 13 amino acids. V lost 4 bases, J lost 1 base, and 7 bases lay in between. From germline, CDR1 is MNHEY and CDR2 SVGAGI. The CDR3 DNA follows: TGTGCCAGCAGTTCGACAGCGAACACTGAAGCTTTCTTT. This sequence encodes CASSSTANTEAFF.

The genes are TRBV15 and TRBJ2-7; D unresolved. Trimming pared 0 bases from V and 0 bases from J, leaving 6 bases between. The CDR3 runs to 14 residues. The V gene's germline CDR1 is LNHNV and CDR2 YYDKDF (reference sequence). CDR3 nucleotide sequence: TGTGCCACCAGCAGAGAGGCCCGCTCCTACGAGCAGTACTTC. It yields the protein CATSREARSYEQYF.

The sample holds one count of this clonotype. J is TRBJ1-1 and V is TRBV10-2, with D hard to call. The CDR3 loop spans 14 amino acids. Trimming pared 0 bases from V and 1 base from J, leaving 6 bases between. Germline loops: CDR1 WSHSY, CDR2 SAAADI. CDR3 bases: TGCGCCAGCAGTGAGTCCTGGAGGAACACTGAAGCTTTCTTT. Amino acid sequence: CASSESWRNTEAFF.

This clonotype was found a few times. V and J are TRBV5-5 and TRBJ2-7, with D unclear. CDR1 is SGHKS, CDR2 YYEKEE, per germline (reference sequence). The CDR3 has 15 residues. V dropped 5 bases and J dropped 4 bases, with 19 bases sitting between them. DNA of the CDR3: TGTGCCAGCAGATCATCGGAGAGCGTTCGGTACGAGCAGTACTTC. It is translated as CASRSSESVRYEQYF.